The 28 T cell receptor beta chains reported below all come from one sample, sequenced in a study of blood T cell repertoires in COVID-19. The assay was immunoSEQ multiplex PCR, and TCRdb's table has in-frame clones only and misses some. The profile shows fewer than 250,000 clones, roughly 82% of them singletons. Sequences were obtained from peripheral blood. The receptors here all came from a woman aged 70 to 79 with acute or convalescent COVID-19.

The chain has TRBV6-5 and TRBJ1-2; D gene uncertain. Deletions cut 6 bases from V and 8 bases from J, with 13 bases between. The germline gives CDR1 MNHEY, CDR2 SVGAGI. The CDR3 contains 12 residues. In nucleotides, the CDR3 is TGTGCCAGCAGCCCCGGAGGGAGAGGCTACACCTTC. Encoded protein: CASSPGGRGYTF.

This clone was recorded only once. V usage is TRBV5-1 and J usage is TRBJ2-1, with 8 nucleotides matching TRBD2. J lost 0 bases, V lost 6 bases, and 8 bases had no gene match. The germline V gene encodes CDR1 SGHRS and CDR2 YFSETQ. The CDR3 length is 16 residues. The CDR3 reads CASKPVAGSSYNEQFF. The CDR3 DNA reads as TGCGCCAGCAAACCTGTAGCGGGGAGCTCCTACAATGAGCAGTTCTTC.

The rearrangement uses TRBV12-3 or TRBV12-4 and TRBJ2-1; D remains unclear. This CDR3 has 12 residues. V was shortened by 5 bases and J by 9 bases, with 11 bases between the two germline ends. Written as DNA, the CDR3 is TGTGCCAGCAGTCCATTGGTCGGTGAGCAGTTCTTC. This translates into CASSPLVGEQFF.

The V and J genes are TRBV28 and TRBJ1-5; 10 positions match TRBD1. The ends lost 4 bases at V and 1 base at J; junction bases unmatched: 7. CDR1 MDHEN and CDR2 SYDVKM come from the germline V gene. This CDR3 is 17 amino acids long. CDR3: CASSSPGTGASNQPQHF. The DNA for the CDR3 is TGTGCCAGCAGTTCTCCCGGGACAGGGGCCAGCAATCAGCCCCAGCATTTT. Using reference TRBV28 and TRBJ1-5 for the parts outside the CDR3, the full variable domain is DVKVTQSSRYLVKRTGEKVFLECVQDMDHENMFWYRQDPGLGLRLIYFSYDVKMKEKGDIPEGYSVSREKKERFSLILESASTNQTSMYLCASSSPGTGASNQPQHFGDGTRLSIL.

The J gene is TRBJ2-2, the V gene TRBV6-5, with D possibly being TRBD1 (6 bases). V lost 2 bases and J lost 6, with 10 bases in between. This CDR3 has 14 residues. Germline CDR1 and CDR2: MNHEY and SVGAGI. Here the CDR3 reads CASSYIQGAGELFF. CDR3 coding DNA: TGTGCCAGCAGTTACATACAGGGCGCCGGGGAGCTGTTTTTT.

This clone was detected once. V gene TRBV4-3 combines with J gene TRBJ2-5; D uncertain. Germline values: CDR1 LGHNA, CDR2 YSLEER. The CDR3 length is 16 residues. Trimming cost V 0 bases and J 1 base, with 12 bases left between them. CDR3 nucleotide sequence: TGCGCCAGCAGCCAAGATTTCTTGCTAGGCCAAGAGACCCAGTACTTC. Amino acid sequence: CASSQDFLLGQETQYF.

The chain recombines TRBV4-3 with TRBJ1-3; 9 bases are a match to TRBD1. CDR1 is LGHNA and CDR2 is YSLEER in the germline V gene. The CDR3 spans 20 residues. V trimming: 0 bases; J trimming: 0 bases; junction bases outside the gene matches: 12. CDR3 in DNA: TGCGCCAGCAGCCAAGATGGGTTGGGACAGGGAAGGATCTCTGGAAACACCATATATTTT. Its translation is CASSQDGLGQGRISGNTIYF.

The CDR3 loop reads CASSASGKSLGDEQFF. CDR3 coding DNA: TGTGCCAGCAGCGCTAGCGGGAAATCGTTGGGGGATGAGCAGTTCTTC. This chain uses TRBV9 with TRBJ2-1; TRBD2 matches at 9 bases. Germline V lookup: CDR1 SGDLS, CDR2 YYNGEE. The junction had 12 bases not matched to a gene; V was cut back by 3 bases and J by 8 bases. This CDR3 comprises 16 residues. Together with reference TRBV9 and TRBJ2-1, the CDR3 gives the full variable domain: DSGVTQTPKHLITATGQRVTLRCSPRSGDLSVYWYQQSLDQGLQFLIQYYNGEERAKGNILERFSAQQFPDLHSELNLSSLELGDSALYFCASSASGKSLGDEQFFGPGTRLTVL.

J is TRBJ1-5 and V is TRBV5-6, with D maybe TRBD1 (6 bases). V was shortened by 3 bases and J by 3 bases, with 19 bases between the two germline ends. This CDR3 has 17 residues. Germline V gene data show CDR1 as SGHDT and CDR2 as YYEEEE. CDR3 nucleotide sequence: TGTGCCAGCAGCTACGGGGTCAATGACAGGTACAATCAGCCCCAGCATTTT. Translating it yields CASSYGVNDRYNQPQHF.

This clone was counted many times. In the same sample, other DNA sequences code for this CDR3. V usage is TRBV7-9 and J usage is TRBJ1-1, with TRBD1 matching over 7 bases. CDR3 size: 13 residues. Germline loops: CDR1 SEHNR, CDR2 FQNEAQ (reference sequence). V shed 5 bases, J shed 6 bases, and the junction held 6 bases outside the gene matches. The CDR3, as DNA: TGTGCCAGCAGCCTTAGGGGGCAAGCTGAAGCTTTCTTT. Amino acid sequence: CASSLRGQAEAFF.

The rearrangement joins TRBV21-1 to TRBJ1-6; no DNA check was done on the table's D call, TRBD1. TRBV21-1 is designated a pseudogene. The CDR3 consists of 11 residues. CDR3 sequence reads: CASCSNSPLHF. The DNA of the CDR3 is TGTGCCAGCTGTTCAAATTCACCCCTCCACTTT.

The chain employs TRBV20-1 and TRBJ1-2, with D perhaps TRBD1 (6 bases). The germline V gene encodes CDR1 DFQATT and CDR2 SNEGSKA (reference sequence). CDR3 length: 16 amino acids. V lost 3 bases and J 4 bases, leaving 21 bases between the germline ends. The CDR3 region is CSASPGSGTQLYGYTF. The CDR3 DNA sequence: TGCAGTGCTAGTCCTGGTTCCGGGACACAACTCTATGGCTACACCTTC.

The DNA for the CDR3 is TGTGCCAGCAGCGTACCCGGGACAGGGGTCTACAATGAGCAGTTCTTC. Its translation is CASSVPGTGVYNEQFF. The V call is TRBV9, the J call TRBJ2-1; TRBD1 agrees at 10 bases. V dropped 1 base and J dropped 3; count of bases not matched to a gene: 4. The CDR3 loop spans 16 amino acids. CDR1 is SGDLS and CDR2 is YYNGEE in the germline V gene.

The chain uses TRBV5-6 and TRBJ1-5; D gene ambiguous. Germline-derived CDR1 and CDR2 are SGHDT and YYEEEE. This CDR3 is 13 amino acids long. With 3 bases removed from V and 6 bases from J, the gap between germline ends came to 10 bases. The CDR3 DNA follows: TGTGCCAGCAGCTCTGGGAGAGGTCAGCCCCAGCATTTT. This translates into CASSSGRGQPQHF.

In DNA, the CDR3 is TGTGCCAGTAGTGTCATACAGGGTACTGAAGCTTTCTTT. Protein product: CASSVIQGTEAFF. The chain uses TRBV19 and TRBJ1-1; maybe TRBD1 (6 bases). Deletions cut 5 bases from V and 5 bases from J, with 12 bases between. Germline values: CDR1 LNHDA, CDR2 SQIVND (reference sequence). CDR3 length: 13 residues. Using reference TRBV19 and TRBJ1-1 for the parts outside the CDR3, the full variable domain is DGGITQSPKYLFRKEGQNVTLSCEQNLNHDAMYWYRQDPGQGLRLIYYSQIVNDFQKGDIAEGYSVSREKKESFPLTVTSAQKNPTAFYLCASSVIQGTEAFFGQGTRLTVV.

The chain couples TRBV28 to TRBJ1-2; TRBD1 agrees at 10 bases. Germline trimming cut 3 bases from V and 8 bases from J; bases unmatched to any gene: 6. There are 14 residues in the CDR3. Germline assignment: CDR1 MDHEN and CDR2 SYDVKM. This chain's CDR3 is CASSLGQGYGGYTF. The CDR3 DNA is TGTGCCAGCAGTTTGGGACAGGGGTATGGCGGCTACACCTTC.

The chain uses TRBV6-5 and TRBJ2-7, with 9 bases lining up with TRBD1. This CDR3 has 14 residues. Germline V gene lookup returns CDR1 MNHEY and CDR2 SVGAGI. Unmatched junction bases numbered 6, after V lost 6 bases and J lost 3 bases. CDR3 region: CASSRTGEVYEQYF. DNA of the CDR3: TGTGCCAGCAGCCGGACAGGGGAAGTCTACGAGCAGTACTTC.

This chain connects TRBV10-3 to TRBJ1-2; D may be TRBD1 (5 bases). CDR3 size: 13 residues. Trimming removed 3 bases from V and 4 bases from J, with 9 bases in between. Per the germline V gene, CDR1 is ENHRY and CDR2 is SYGVKD. This CDR3 is CAISDQGSYGYTF. The CDR3 DNA is TGTGCCATCAGTGATCAGGGTAGCTATGGCTACACCTTC.

This clone occurred a few times. V gene TRBV15 combines with J gene TRBJ1-4; 8 bases line up with TRBD1. This CDR3 spans 18 amino acids. V gave up 0 bases and J gave up 7 bases; unmatched junction bases: 13. CDR1 is LNHNV and CDR2 is YYDKDF in the germline V gene (reference sequence). The CDR3 here is CATSREYITRTGPEKLFF. The DNA for the CDR3 is TGTGCCACCAGCAGAGAATACATCACGCGGACAGGGCCTGAAAAACTGTTTTTT.

This rearrangement joins TRBV2 to TRBJ2-5, with TRBD2 matching over 12 bases. Germline V gene data show CDR1 as SNHLY and CDR2 as FYNNEI. Trimming cost V 5 bases and J 4 bases; bases outside gene matches: 8. This CDR3 spans 16 amino acids. The CDR3 loop is CASSRLAGGPLETQYF. The CDR3 DNA reads TGTGCCAGCAGTAGGCTAGCGGGGGGGCCTTTAGAGACCCAGTACTTC. Looking up the rest from reference TRBV2 and TRBJ2-5 gives the full variable domain: EPEVTQTPSHQVTQMGQEVILRCVPISNHLYFYWYRQILGQKVEFLVSFYNNEISEKSEIFDDQFSVERPDGSNFTLKIRSTKLEDSAMYFCASSRLAGGPLETQYFGPGTRLLVL.

The chain joins TRBV3-1 (or the pseudogene TRBV3-2) to TRBJ2-7, with 7 bases matching TRBD1. CDR1 and CDR2 (germline): LGHDT, YNNKEL (reference sequence). This CDR3 is 15 amino acids long. V was pared by 4 bases and J by 2 bases, with 8 bases of the junction left unmatched. CDR3 loop: CASSLTYGTAYEQYF. The CDR3 nucleotides are TGTGCCAGCAGCCTGACATACGGGACAGCCTACGAGCAGTACTTC.

This clone has just one count. The DNA of the CDR3 is TGCGCCAGCAGCTTGGCCGGACAGGGGCCGGAGACCCAGTACTTC. This gives the protein CASSLAGQGPETQYF. This chain joins TRBV5-1 and TRBJ2-5; TRBD1 matches at 9 bases. The CDR3 totals 15 residues. The V and J ends lost 0 bases and 5 bases, in that order; junction bases with no gene match: 5. Germline V gene lookup returns CDR1 SGHRS and CDR2 YFSETQ.

This clone was seen only a few times. The chain has TRBV15 and TRBJ2-3; D is perhaps TRBD1 (5 bases). CDR1 LNHNV and CDR2 YYDKDF come from the germline V gene (reference sequence). Trimming cost V 0 bases and J 0 bases, with 19 bases left between them. The CDR3 is made up of 19 amino acids. The CDR3 loop reads CATSRDLLDRLYSTDTQYF. The CDR3 coding sequence is TGTGCCACCAGCAGAGACCTCCTTGACAGACTCTATAGCACAGATACGCAGTATTTT.

CDR3: CASSLGVSYEQYF. As DNA, the CDR3 is TGTGCCAGCAGCTTGGGAGTCTCCTACGAGCAGTACTTC. The chain carries TRBV7-9 and TRBJ2-7, with D perhaps TRBD2 (5 bases). Germline assignment: CDR1 SEHNR and CDR2 FQNEAQ (reference sequence). Trimming pared 3 bases from V and 0 bases from J, leaving 6 bases between. This CDR3 is 13 amino acids long.

The chain links TRBV13 to TRBJ1-4; the match to TRBD1 covers 9 bases. Germline-derived CDR1 and CDR2 are PRHDT and FYEKMQ (reference sequence). Trimming at V came to 5 bases and at J to 8 bases, leaving 6 bases not matched to a gene. The CDR3 sequence is 14 residues long. CDR3: CASSIRDRAEKLFF. CDR3 nucleotide sequence: TGTGCCAGCAGCATAAGGGACAGGGCAGAAAAACTGTTTTTT.

The rearrangement links TRBV12-3 or TRBV12-4 to TRBJ1-1; the D is unclear. Trimming took off 5 bases at V and 7 bases at J, with 11 bases between the two ends. The CDR3 sequence is 12 residues long. The CDR3 loop reads CASSPRVSEAFF. The CDR3, as DNA: TGTGCCAGCAGTCCCCGGGTCAGTGAAGCTTTCTTT.

V usage is TRBV6-5 and J usage is TRBJ1-5; D gene ambiguous. This CDR3 has 15 residues. The germline V gene has CDR1 MNHEY and CDR2 SVGAGI. The germline V and J ends were trimmed by 6 bases and 5 bases, with 17 bases remaining between them. The CDR3 region has the DNA TGTGCCAGCAGATATCCCGGCCGAGGAGATCAGCCCCAGCATTTT. Encoded protein: CASRYPGRGDQPQHF.

V usage is TRBV6-9 and J usage is TRBJ1-1; the D gene is possibly TRBD1 (5 bases). This CDR3 is built from 15 residues. V lost 8 bases, J lost 4 bases, and 20 bases lay in between. The germline gives CDR1 MNHGY, CDR2 SVAAGI. DNA for the CDR3: TGTGCCAGCGGTTTGCCGGAAGGGGAACTCACTGAAGCTTTCTTT. It encodes CASGLPEGELTEAFF.